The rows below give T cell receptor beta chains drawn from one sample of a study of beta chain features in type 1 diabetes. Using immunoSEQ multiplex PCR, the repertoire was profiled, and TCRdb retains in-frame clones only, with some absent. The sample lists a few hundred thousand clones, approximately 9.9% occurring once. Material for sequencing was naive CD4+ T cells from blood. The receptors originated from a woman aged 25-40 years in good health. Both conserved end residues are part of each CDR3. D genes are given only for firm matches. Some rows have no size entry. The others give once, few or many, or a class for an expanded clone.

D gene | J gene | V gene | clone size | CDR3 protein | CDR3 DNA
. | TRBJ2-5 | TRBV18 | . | CASSPQEGRGEQETQYF | TGTGCCAGCTCACCACAGGAGGGTCGGGGCGAACAAGAGACCCAGTACTTC
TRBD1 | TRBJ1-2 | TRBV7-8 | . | CASSYDRASGYTF | TGTGCCAGCAGCTATGACAGGGCGAGCGGCTACACCTTC
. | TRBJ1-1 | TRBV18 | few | CASSRAGAFTEAFF | TGTGCCAGCTCACGGGCAGGGGCTTTCACTGAAGCTTTCTTT
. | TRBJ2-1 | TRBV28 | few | CASIQYNEQFF | TGTGCCAGCATACAGTACAATGAGCAGTTCTTC
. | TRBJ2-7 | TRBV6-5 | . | CASRAGRKDEQYF | TGTGCCAGCAGAGCCGGGAGAAAGGACGAGCAGTACTTC
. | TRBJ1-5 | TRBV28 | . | CASSGTFQPQHF | TGTGCCAGCAGCGGTACGTTTCAGCCCCAGCATTTT
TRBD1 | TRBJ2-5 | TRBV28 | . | CASSEDRGRKTQYF | TGTGCCAGCAGTGAGGACAGGGGGAGGAAGACCCAGTACTTC
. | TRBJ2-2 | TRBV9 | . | CASSVGPEGAGELFF | TGTGCCAGCAGCGTAGGGCCCGAGGGCGCCGGGGAGCTGTTTTTT
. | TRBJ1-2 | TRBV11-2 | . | CASSPDTFYGYTF | TGTGCCAGCAGCCCCGACACTTTCTATGGCTACACCTTC
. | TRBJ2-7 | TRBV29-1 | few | CSVRGDTYEQYF | TGCAGCGTCCGGGGAGACACCTACGAGCAGTACTTC
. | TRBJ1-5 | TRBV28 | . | CASSWGGPQPQHF | TGTGCCAGCAGTTGGGGGGGGCCTCAGCCCCAGCATTTT
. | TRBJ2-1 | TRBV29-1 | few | CSVSGSSYNEQFF | TGCAGCGTTTCGGGGAGCTCCTACAATGAGCAGTTCTTC
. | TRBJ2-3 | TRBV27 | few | CASSSPVVRERTDTQYF | TGTGCCAGCAGTTCCCCGGTCGTGCGGGAACGGACAGATACGCAGTATTTT
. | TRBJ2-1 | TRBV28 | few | CASSFLVYEQFF | TGTGCCAGCAGTTTTCTAGTCTACGAGCAGTTCTTC
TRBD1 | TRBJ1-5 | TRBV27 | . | CASSPLDRGRAQPQHF | TGTGCCAGCAGTCCCTTGGACAGGGGGCGAGCTCAGCCCCAGCATTTT
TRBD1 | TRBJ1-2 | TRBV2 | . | CASRGQGEGGYTF | TGTGCCAGCAGGGGACAGGGCGAAGGTGGCTACACCTTC
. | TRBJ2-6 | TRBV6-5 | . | CASERAGANVLTF | TGTGCCAGCGAGAGGGCTGGGGCCAACGTCCTGACTTTC
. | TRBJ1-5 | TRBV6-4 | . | CASSDATGSSGNQPQHF | TGTGCCAGCAGTGACGCAACAGGGAGCAGTGGCAATCAGCCCCAGCATTTT
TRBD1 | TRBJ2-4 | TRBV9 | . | CASSPPRDRVTKNIQYF | TGTGCCAGCAGCCCTCCCCGGGACAGGGTAACCAAAAACATTCAGTACTTC
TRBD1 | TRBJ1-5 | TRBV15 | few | CATSRDMVRGSNQPQHF | TGTGCCACCAGCAGAGATATGGTCAGGGGGAGCAATCAGCCCCAGCATTTT
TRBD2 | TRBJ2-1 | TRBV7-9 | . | CASSLPRLAEQFF | TGTGCCAGCAGCTTACCAAGACTAGCTGAGCAGTTCTTC
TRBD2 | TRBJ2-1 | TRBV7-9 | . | CASSASGRASNEQFF | TGTGCCAGCAGCGCTAGCGGGAGGGCCTCGAATGAGCAGTTCTTC
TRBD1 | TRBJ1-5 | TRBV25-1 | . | CASSGQGVNQPQHF | TGTGCCAGCAGTGGACAGGGGGTCAATCAGCCCCAGCATTTT
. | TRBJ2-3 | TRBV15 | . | CATSRPPTDTQYF | TGTGCCACCAGCAGACCTCCCACAGATACGCAGTATTTT
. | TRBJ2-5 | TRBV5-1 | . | CASSLAGETQYF | TGCGCCAGCAGCTTGGCCGGAGAGACCCAGTACTTC
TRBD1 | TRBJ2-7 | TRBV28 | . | CASRRQGFSYEQYF | TGTGCCAGCAGGCGACAGGGATTCTCCTACGAGCAGTACTTC
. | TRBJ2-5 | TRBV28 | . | CASIPGSQETQYF | TGTGCCAGCATTCCAGGGTCCCAAGAGACCCAGTACTTC
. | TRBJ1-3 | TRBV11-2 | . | CASSFQTISGNTIYF | TGTGCCAGCAGCTTTCAGACAATCTCTGGAAACACCATATATTTT
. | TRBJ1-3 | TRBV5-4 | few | CASSLDLSGNTIYF | TGTGCCAGCAGCTTGGACCTATCTGGAAACACCATATATTTT
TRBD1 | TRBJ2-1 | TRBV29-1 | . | CSVAGRGQSDNEQFF | TGCAGCGTTGCGGGTAGGGGGCAATCGGACAATGAGCAGTTCTTC
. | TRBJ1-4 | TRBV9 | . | CASSVATGATNEKLFF | TGTGCCAGCAGCGTAGCTACGGGGGCAACTAATGAAAAACTGTTTTTT
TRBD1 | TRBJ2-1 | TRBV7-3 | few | CASARDRTYNEQFF | TGTGCCAGTGCAAGGGACAGGACCTACAATGAGCAGTTCTTC
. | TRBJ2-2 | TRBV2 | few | CASSVSGGNTGELFF | TGTGCCAGCAGTGTTAGCGGAGGGAACACCGGGGAGCTGTTTTTT
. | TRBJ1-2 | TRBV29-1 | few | CSVDGVPDGYTF | TGCAGCGTTGATGGTGTCCCGGATGGCTACACCTTC
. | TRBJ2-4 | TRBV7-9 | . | CASSLGGRIAKNIQYF | TGTGCCAGCAGCTTGGGAGGTCGTATAGCCAAAAACATTCAGTACTTC
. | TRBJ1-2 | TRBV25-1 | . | CASSVQHYGYTF | TGTGCCAGCAGTGTACAGCACTATGGCTACACCTTC
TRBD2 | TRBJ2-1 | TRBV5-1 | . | CASSSGVNEQFF | TGCGCCAGCTCTAGCGGGGTTAATGAGCAGTTCTTC
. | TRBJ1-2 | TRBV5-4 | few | CASSYEGSNYGYTF | TGTGCCAGCAGCTACGAGGGCTCTAACTATGGCTACACCTTC
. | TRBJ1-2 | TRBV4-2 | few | CASSQEQADYGYTF | TGTGCCAGCAGCCAAGAGCAGGCCGACTATGGCTACACCTTC
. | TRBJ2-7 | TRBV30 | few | CAWSVLPEQYF | TGTGCCTGGAGCGTACTCCCCGAGCAGTACTTC
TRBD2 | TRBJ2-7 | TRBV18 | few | CASSPTSGRGIYEQYF | TGTGCCAGCTCCCCGACTAGCGGGAGAGGGATCTACGAGCAGTACTTC
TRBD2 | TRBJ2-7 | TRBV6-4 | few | CASRGELAGGAPAYEQYF | TGTGCCAGCAGGGGGGAACTAGCGGGAGGGGCCCCCGCCTACGAGCAGTACTTC
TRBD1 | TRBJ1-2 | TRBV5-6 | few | CASSVTGVYGYTF | TGTGCCAGCAGCGTGACAGGGGTGTACGGCTACACCTTC
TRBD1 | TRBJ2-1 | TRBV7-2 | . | CASSFGTGKGNNEQFF | TGTGCCAGCAGCTTCGGGACAGGGAAGGGTAACAATGAGCAGTTCTTC
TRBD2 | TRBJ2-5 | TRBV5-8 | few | CASSLASGRTETQYF | TGTGCCAGCAGCTTGGCTAGCGGGAGAACGGAGACCCAGTACTTC
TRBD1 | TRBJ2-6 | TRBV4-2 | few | CASSQKPGQGMGSSWGANVLTF | TGTGCCAGCAGCCAAAAACCGGGACAGGGGATGGGGTCGTCCTGGGGGGCCAACGTCCTGACTTTC
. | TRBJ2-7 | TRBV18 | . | CASSSTGGGSYEQYF | TGTGCCAGCTCATCAACAGGGGGGGGCTCCTACGAGCAGTACTTC
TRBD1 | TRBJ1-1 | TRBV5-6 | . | CASSLQGVAFF | TGTGCCAGCAGCTTGCAGGGGGTAGCTTTCTTT
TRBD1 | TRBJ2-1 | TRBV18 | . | CASSPPGTGSYGEQFF | TGTGCCAGCTCACCACCCGGGACAGGTAGTTACGGTGAGCAGTTCTTC